This T cell receptor beta chain originates from a study of cytomegalovirus exposure and HLA in healthy donors. Trimming took 1 base from V and 5 from J, leaving 13 bases between them. Germline assignment: CDR1 SGHRS and CDR2 YFSETQ. CDR3 length: 14 amino acids. This clone was counted between two and nine times. The antigen is undetermined. A multiplex PCR was run with 60 Vbeta primers and 13 Jbeta primers. The protocol was immunoSEQ multiplex PCR, while the TCRdb copy is restricted to in-frame clones and leaves out a portion. The sample records 140,000 or so clones, approximately 81% being singletons. General study findings and limits: Around 18,000 TCR beta sequences were associated with HLA alleles at 0.05 false discovery rate in a later analysis.

The clonotype originates from a boy younger than 10 in good health and CMV-seronegative. V gene TRBV5-1 combines with J gene TRBJ2-7, with D tentatively TRBD2 (6 bases). Material: PBMCs. The chain's CDR3 is CASSLWRAPDEQYF. The DNA of the CDR3 is TGCGCCAGCAGCTTGTGGAGGGCGCCGGACGAGCAGTACTTC.